This T cell receptor beta chain originates from a study of CD8+CD57+ T cells in acquired aplastic anemia. Study context: DNA recovered from sorted CD4+ and CD8+ cells had a mean of around 3.2 ug.

Flow cytometry had shown expanded CD8+CD57+ cells in the patients chosen for sequencing. Acquired aplastic anemia of severe grade affected all patients. CDR3 and TCR beta VDJ profiling relied on genomic DNA as the template. Each CDR3 protein gets one entry after TCRdb re-called the reads with MiXCR. The sample records 200,000 to 250,000 distinct CDR3 sequences, approximately 60% being singletons. Germline lookup yields CDR1 SGHVS and CDR2 FNYEAQ. CDR3 length: 14 amino acids. Losses at the gene ends were 1 base for V and 7 bases for J; bases not matched to a gene: 5. Broader study findings: Roughly 31 CD8+ CDR3 sequences were shared between patients and controls.

This clonotype was seen a single time. Its antigen is as yet unknown. The chain employs TRBV7-6 and TRBJ1-2; 8 bases fit TRBD1. The sample consisted of sorted CD4+, CD8+, or CD8+CD57+ T cells (not recorded which) from PBMCs. The sequence came from a human donor with aplastic anemia. The CDR3 is CASSLDRGVSGYTF. The CDR3 nucleotides are TGTGCCAGCAGCTTAGACAGGGGGGTTTCTGGCTACACCTTC. Full variable domain (outside the CDR3, taken from reference TRBV7-6 and TRBJ1-2): GAGVSQSPRYKVTKRGQDVALRCDPISGHVSLYWYRQALGQGPEFLTYFNYEAQQDKSGLPNDRFSAERPEGSISTLTIQRTEQRDSAMYRCASSLDRGVSGYTFGSGTRLTVV.